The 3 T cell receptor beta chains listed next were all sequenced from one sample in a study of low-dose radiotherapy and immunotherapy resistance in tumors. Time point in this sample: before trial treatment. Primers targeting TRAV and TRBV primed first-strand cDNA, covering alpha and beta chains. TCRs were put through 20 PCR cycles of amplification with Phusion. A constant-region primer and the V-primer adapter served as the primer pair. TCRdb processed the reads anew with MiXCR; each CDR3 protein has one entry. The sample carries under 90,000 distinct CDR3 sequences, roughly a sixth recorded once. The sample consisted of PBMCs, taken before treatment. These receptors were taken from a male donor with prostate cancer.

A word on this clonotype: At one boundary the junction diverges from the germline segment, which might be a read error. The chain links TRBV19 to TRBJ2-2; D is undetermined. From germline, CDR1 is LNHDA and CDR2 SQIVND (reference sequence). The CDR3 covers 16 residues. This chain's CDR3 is CVSKRRPPPDTGELFF. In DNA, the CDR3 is TGTGTCAGTAAGCGCAGACCCCCTCCGGACACCGGGGAGCTGTTTTTT. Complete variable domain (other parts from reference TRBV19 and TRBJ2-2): DGGITQSPKYLFRKEGQNVTLSCEQNLNHDAMYWYRQDPGQGLRLIYYSQIVNDFQKGDIAEGYSVSREKKESFPLTVTSAQKNPTAFYLCVSKRRPPPDTGELFFGEGSRLTVL.

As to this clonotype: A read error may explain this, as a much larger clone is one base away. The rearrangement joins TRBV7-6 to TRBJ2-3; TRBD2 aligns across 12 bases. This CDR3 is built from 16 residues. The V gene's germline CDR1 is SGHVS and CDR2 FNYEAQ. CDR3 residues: CASILGGLAGTDTQYF. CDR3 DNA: TGTGCCAGCATCTTAGGGGGACTAGCGGGTACAGATACGCAGTATTTT. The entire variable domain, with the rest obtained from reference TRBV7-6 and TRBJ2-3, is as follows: GAGVSQSPRYKVTKRGQDVALRCDPISGHVSLYWYRQALGQGPEFLTYFNYEAQQDKSGLPNDRFSAERPEGSISTLTIQRTEQRDSAMYRCASILGGLAGTDTQYFGPGTRLTVL.

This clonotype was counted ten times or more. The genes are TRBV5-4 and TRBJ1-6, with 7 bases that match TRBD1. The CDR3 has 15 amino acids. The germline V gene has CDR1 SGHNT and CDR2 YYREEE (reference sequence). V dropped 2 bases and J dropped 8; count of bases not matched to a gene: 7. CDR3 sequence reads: CASSFQQGLDSPLHF. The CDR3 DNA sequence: TGTGCCAGCAGCTTCCAACAGGGGTTGGATTCACCCCTCCACTTT.